This passage covers 32 T cell receptor beta chains from one sample sequenced in a study of blood T cells in healthy people across ages. PCR was performed a second time for about 6 to 11 cycles using a sample-barcoded 5' primer and a J-beta primer mix. MiXCR, applied by TCRdb to the 5' RACE reads, yields one record per CDR3 protein. Among over a million distinct CDR3 sequences, approximately 43% were seen once, and the ten largest hold more than 4%. Source material: blood. These TCRs come from a woman under 30 in good health.

V usage is TRBV29-1 and J usage is TRBJ2-2; D gene uncertain. V lost 7 bases to trimming and J lost 4 bases, with 10 bases between them. The CDR3 is 12 residues long. The germline V gene encodes CDR1 SQVTM and CDR2 ANQGSEA. In nucleotides, the CDR3 is TGCAGCGGCTTAGCTAGCACCGGGGAGCTGTTTTTT. Its protein product is CSGLASTGELFF.

This clonotype was picked up a small number of times. The rearrangement joins TRBV6-6 to TRBJ1-5; maybe TRBD1 (6 bases). Trimming pared 2 bases from V and 1 base from J, leaving 12 bases between. Germline-derived CDR1 and CDR2 are MNHNY and SVGAGI (reference sequence). The CDR3 runs to 16 residues. CDR3 sequence reads: CASSYAPGQSNQPQHF. The DNA for the CDR3 is TGTGCCAGCAGTTACGCGCCCGGACAGAGCAATCAGCCCCAGCATTTT.

The CDR3 loop is CASSMPGQGIYGYTF. CDR3 sequence (DNA): TGTGCCAGCAGTATGCCGGGACAGGGGATTTATGGCTACACCTTC. This chain uses TRBV12-3 or TRBV12-4 with TRBJ1-2; 10 bases line up with TRBD1. V lost 5 bases to trimming and J lost 5 bases; unmatched junction nucleotides: 8. The CDR3 runs 15 residues.

V and J are TRBV18 and TRBJ2-1; D remains ambiguous. CDR3 length: 22 residues. V was trimmed by 2 bases and J by 0 bases, leaving 29 bases between them. Germline CDR1 reads KGHSH; CDR2 reads LQKENI. The CDR3, as DNA: TGTGCCAGCTCACCAGGATTCGGCGGAAAACTCTCGCAAACAAACTCCTACAATGAGCAGTTCTTC. This sequence encodes CASSPGFGGKLSQTNSYNEQFF.

This clonotype showed up just a few times. The rearrangement joins TRBV11-3 to TRBJ2-3, with TRBD1 identical over 9 bases. This CDR3 contains 15 residues. V dropped 5 bases and J dropped 3; count of bases not matched to a gene: 6. Germline CDR1 is SGHNT and CDR2 is YENEEA. CDR3 in DNA: TGTGCCAGCAGCCCTGACAGGGGGATGACAGATACGCAGTATTTT. Translation gives CASSPDRGMTDTQYF.

Of note for this clonotype: Since a much larger clone is just one base distant, this may be a read error. The gene calls are TRBV6-6 and TRBJ1-1, with D perhaps TRBD1 (5 bases). The CDR3 sequence is 13 residues long. Trimming shortened V by 2 bases and J by 4 bases, and 8 bases separated the two germline ends. From germline, CDR1 is MNHNY and CDR2 SVGAGI (reference sequence). The CDR3 reads CASSYEGSTEAFF. The CDR3 DNA reads TGTGCCAGCAGTTACGAGGGGAGCACTGAAGCTTTCTTT.

This clonotype came up a few times. V usage is TRBV6-5 and J usage is TRBJ1-1, with unresolved D. The CDR3 length is 12 residues. From germline, CDR1 is MNHEY and CDR2 SVGAGI. Trimming pared 6 bases from V and 0 bases from J, leaving 5 bases between. Here the CDR3 DNA reads TGTGCCAGCAGGGCGGTGAACACTGAAGCTTTCTTT. It codes for CASRAVNTEAFF.

This clonotype was seen a few times. The chain uses TRBV6-2 or TRBV6-3 and TRBJ1-5; D unresolved. The CDR3 spans 13 residues. The V gene lost 6 bases and the J gene lost 3 bases, with 9 bases spanning the gap. Per the germline V gene, CDR1 is MNHEY and CDR2 is SVGEGT. CDR3: CASSHPANQPQHF. CDR3 nucleotide sequence: TGTGCCAGCAGCCACCCAGCCAATCAGCCCCAGCATTTT.

This chain connects TRBV20-1 to TRBJ2-1; 8 bases are a match to TRBD2. CDR1 DFQATT and CDR2 SNEGSKA come from the germline V gene (reference sequence). J was trimmed by 7 bases and V by 3 bases; bases with no gene match: 5. The CDR3 runs 13 residues. As DNA, the CDR3 is TGCAGTGCTAGCGGGAGCGGGGGTAATGAGCAGTTCTTC. As protein: CSASGSGGNEQFF.

This clonotype was observed a handful of times. The chain combines TRBV7-3 with TRBJ2-1; D gene ambiguous. The CDR3 has 16 amino acids. CDR1 and CDR2 (germline): SGHTA, FQGTGA. V lost 5 bases and J lost 6, with 20 bases in between. Written as DNA, the CDR3 is TGTGCCAGCAGCCTGACATCTAGGCTCGGTTCCAATGAGCAGTTCTTC. Its protein is CASSLTSRLGSNEQFF.

The gene calls are TRBV2 and TRBJ2-5; D is undetermined. V was pared by 1 base and J by 2 bases, with 5 bases between. Germline lookup yields CDR1 SNHLY and CDR2 FYNNEI. The CDR3 covers 13 residues. CDR3 in DNA: TGTGCCAGCAGTGAAGAGGCTCAAGAGACCCAGTACTTC. Translated: CASSEEAQETQYF.

This sequence joins TRBV5-1 and TRBJ1-1; D is undetermined. The germline CDR1 and CDR2 sequences are SGHRS and YFSETQ. V lost 3 bases and J lost 1, with 13 bases in between. This CDR3 region has 15 residues. The CDR3 nucleotides are TGCGCCAGCAGCTCGCAAGCGGACCCGAACACTGAAGCTTTCTTT. This translates into CASSSQADPNTEAFF.

The table lists this clonotype with a few counts. V is TRBV27 and J is TRBJ2-1; TRBD1 aligns across 8 bases. V lost 5 bases, J lost 6 bases, and 9 bases stayed unmatched. Germline loops: CDR1 MNHEY, CDR2 SMNVEV (reference sequence). The CDR3 has 15 amino acids. CDR3 amino acids: CASSPSRGQVNEQFF. The CDR3 region has the DNA TGTGCCAGCAGTCCTTCCAGGGGGCAGGTCAATGAGCAGTTCTTC.

This clonotype was counted only a few times. The CDR3 reads CASSRDRTGDEKLFF. The CDR3 DNA sequence: TGCGCCAGCAGCCGGGACAGGACAGGGGATGAAAAACTGTTTTTT. This chain uses TRBV4-3 with TRBJ1-4; 9 bases fit TRBD1. The CDR3 consists of 15 residues. The germline CDR1 and CDR2 sequences are LGHNA and YSLEER. V was clipped by 4 bases and J by 6 bases; unmatched bases: 6.

This clonotype was recorded only once. The J gene is TRBJ2-4, the V gene TRBV7-2; 11 positions agree with TRBD1. V trimming: 1 base; J trimming: 3 bases; junction bases outside the gene matches: 5. The CDR3 is 17 residues long. Germline values: CDR1 SGHTA, CDR2 FQGNSA. The CDR3 sequence: CASSLVGQGAGKNIQYF. CDR3 in DNA: TGTGCCAGCAGCTTAGTAGGACAGGGGGCAGGCAAAAACATTCAGTACTTC.

The rearrangement uses TRBV5-1 and TRBJ2-5; TRBD2 might be the D (6 bases). The CDR3 totals 15 residues. The ends were cut back, 4 bases at V and 2 bases at J, with 15 bases in the middle. Germline V CDR1 and CDR2: SGHRS, YFSETQ. CDR3 region: CASSLWRGGQETQYF. CDR3 DNA: TGCGCCAGCAGCCTCTGGAGGGGCGGACAAGAGACCCAGTACTTC.

A single count supports this clonotype. The gene calls are TRBV20-1 and TRBJ2-2; a weak D match, TRBD1 (6 bases). Trimming removed 4 bases at V and 1 base at J, with 16 bases between. Germline-derived CDR1 and CDR2 are DFQATT and SNEGSKA (reference sequence). The CDR3 sequence is 16 residues long. In DNA, the CDR3 is TGCAGTGCTAACGTTAGGGGGAGCGAGAACACCGGGGAGCTGTTTTTT. This gives the protein CSANVRGSENTGELFF.

This clonotype was counted between two and nine times. The V and J genes are TRBV12-3 or TRBV12-4 and TRBJ2-3; 10 positions agree with TRBD2. This CDR3 has 14 residues. Trimming removed 3 bases from V and 7 bases from J; junction bases left unmatched: 4. The CDR3 is CASSLQRGGYTQYF. The CDR3 DNA reads TGTGCCAGCAGTTTGCAGCGGGGGGGTTATACGCAGTATTTT.

The chain employs TRBV14 and TRBJ1-2; D is uncertain. Germline CDR1 reads SGHDN; CDR2 reads FVKESK. This CDR3 comprises 15 residues. Trimming removed 0 bases from V and 4 bases from J, with 12 bases in between. The CDR3 here is CASSQDVGPIYGYTF. As DNA, the CDR3 is TGTGCCAGCAGCCAAGATGTTGGACCGATCTATGGCTACACCTTC.

The chain employs TRBV12-3 or TRBV12-4 and TRBJ2-1; tentatively, D is TRBD2 (6 bases). V lost 7 bases to trimming and J lost 0 bases, with 16 bases between them. This CDR3 has 16 amino acids. CDR3: CASTRFPGDSYNEQFF. The CDR3 DNA reads as TGTGCCAGCACTAGGTTTCCGGGGGACTCCTACAATGAGCAGTTCTTC.

This clonotype showed up just once. The rearrangement links TRBV10-3 to TRBJ1-3, with 7 bases aligning to TRBD1. Trimming took 10 bases from V and 1 from J; bases not matched to a gene: 7. This CDR3 has 14 amino acids. In germline, CDR1 is ENHRY, CDR2 SYGVKD. CDR3 residues: CASSRGASGNTIYF. The CDR3 DNA reads as TGTGCCAGCAGCAGGGGGGCATCTGGAAACACCATATATTTT.

This clonotype was seen only once. This chain uses TRBV20-1 with TRBJ1-1; 7 bases map to TRBD1. The CDR3 is made up of 15 amino acids. The ends lost 4 bases at V and 3 bases at J; junction bases unmatched: 11. Germline lookup yields CDR1 DFQATT and CDR2 SNEGSKA (reference sequence). The CDR3 region is CSATPGGGEHTEAFF. The CDR3 coding sequence is TGCAGTGCTACACCAGGAGGGGGCGAGCACACTGAAGCTTTCTTT.

The rearrangement links TRBV4-1 to TRBJ1-5, with D possibly matching TRBD1 (5 bases). The CDR3 consists of 17 residues. V was cut by 3 bases and J by 7 bases, with 22 bases left in between. In germline, CDR1 is MGHRA, CDR2 YSYEKL. CDR3 sequence: CASSQLLLRGIRQPQHF. In DNA, the CDR3 is TGCGCCAGCAGCCAGCTCCTTCTCCGGGGGATTAGGCAGCCCCAGCATTTT.

This clonotype was seen once. The chain combines TRBV3-1 with TRBJ1-1; TRBD1 might be the D (6 bases). Trimming pared 5 bases from V and 9 bases from J, leaving 16 bases between. CDR1 is LGHDT and CDR2 is YNNKEL in the germline V gene (reference sequence). CDR3 size: 13 residues. The CDR3 DNA reads as TGTGCCAGCAGCTTTATGACAGGACGGAAAGCTTTCTTT. This translates into CASSFMTGRKAFF.

The rearrangement joins TRBV5-1 to TRBJ1-2, with D tentatively TRBD1 (5 bases). The V gene's germline CDR1 is SGHRS and CDR2 YFSETQ. This CDR3 has 16 residues. V shed 2 bases and J shed 3 bases, with 17 bases lying between them. CDR3 nucleotide sequence: TGCGCCAGCAGCTTAGGGGTTGGGGTTCCGGACTATGGCTACACCTTC. It encodes CASSLGVGVPDYGYTF.

This clonotype was seen more than once but under ten times. The chain combines TRBV20-1 with TRBJ1-2; 8 bases match TRBD1. Germline V gene data show CDR1 as DFQATT and CDR2 as SNEGSKA (reference sequence). Trimming cost V 4 bases and J 7 bases; bases outside gene matches: 8. CDR3 size: 13 residues. The DNA of the CDR3 is TGCAGTGCTACCCCCGGACAGGGTGTTGGCTACACCTTC. Protein sequence: CSATPGQGVGYTF.

About this clonotype itself: A junction end diverges from the germline sequence, so it may reflect a read error. The chain carries TRBV30 and TRBJ2-5; the D gene is possibly TRBD1 (5 bases). Germline loops: CDR1 GTSNPN, CDR2 SVGIG (reference sequence). The CDR3 extends over 13 amino acids. The CDR3 here is CTWKTPGQETQYF. In DNA, the CDR3 is TGTACCTGGAAAACTCCAGGGCAAGAGACCCAGTACTTC. Using reference TRBV30 and TRBJ2-5 for the parts outside the CDR3, the full variable domain is SQTIHQWPATLVQPVGSPLSLECTVEGTSNPNLYWYRQAAGRGLQLLFYSVGIGQISSEVPQNLSASRPQDRQFILSSKKLLLSDSGFYLCTWKTPGQETQYFGPGTRLLVL.

The chain uses TRBV5-1 and TRBJ2-5; D is tentatively TRBD1 or TRBD2 (7 bases each). Near its end, the DNA agrees better with TRBJ2-7, so the J call may be wrong. CDR1 and CDR2 from the germline V gene are SGHRS and YFSETQ. The CDR3 runs to 15 residues. In DNA form, the CDR3 reads TGCGCCAGCAGCTACCAGGGGGGGGCTTTCTACGAGCAGTACTTC. Translating it yields CASSYQGGAFYEQYF.

The CDR3 loop reads CSARETTNEKLFF. The DNA of the CDR3 is TGCAGTGCTAGAGAAACAACTAATGAAAAACTGTTTTTT. J is TRBJ1-4 and V is TRBV20-1; unclear D gene. The length of the CDR3 is 13 residues. Trimming left V 0 bases short and J 0 bases short, with 2 bases between. The germline gives CDR1 DFQATT, CDR2 SNEGSKA (reference sequence).

The V call is TRBV6-2 or TRBV6-3, the J call TRBJ2-5; TRBD1 aligns across 8 bases. This CDR3 is 19 amino acids long. Germline values: CDR1 MNHEY, CDR2 SVGEGT. V was pared by 1 base and J by 6 bases, with 19 bases of the junction left unmatched. CDR3 nucleotides: TGTGCCAGCAGTTACTTTCTTGTCCGGCGACAGGGGTTTATGAAGACCCAGTACTTC. Translating it yields CASSYFLVRRQGFMKTQYF.

The V gene is TRBV2, the J gene TRBJ2-1; 9 bases match TRBD2. The CDR3 length is 16 residues. The germline V gene has CDR1 SNHLY and CDR2 FYNNEI. Trimming cost V 7 bases and J 6 bases; bases outside gene matches: 13. In DNA, the CDR3 is TGTGCCAGCATTGTAATAGCGGGAGAGGGGCTCAATGAGCAGTTCTTC. Its protein is CASIVIAGEGLNEQFF.

This clonotype appeared many times. The chain has TRBV20-1 and TRBJ2-1, with D maybe TRBD1 (5 bases). This CDR3 contains 13 residues. Trimming took off 6 bases at V and 2 bases at J, with 11 bases between the two ends. Per germline, CDR1 DFQATT and CDR2 SNEGSKA (reference sequence). The CDR3 coding sequence is TGCAGTGCGAGCAGGGAAACCTACAATGAGCAGTTCTTC. This gives the protein CSASRETYNEQFF.